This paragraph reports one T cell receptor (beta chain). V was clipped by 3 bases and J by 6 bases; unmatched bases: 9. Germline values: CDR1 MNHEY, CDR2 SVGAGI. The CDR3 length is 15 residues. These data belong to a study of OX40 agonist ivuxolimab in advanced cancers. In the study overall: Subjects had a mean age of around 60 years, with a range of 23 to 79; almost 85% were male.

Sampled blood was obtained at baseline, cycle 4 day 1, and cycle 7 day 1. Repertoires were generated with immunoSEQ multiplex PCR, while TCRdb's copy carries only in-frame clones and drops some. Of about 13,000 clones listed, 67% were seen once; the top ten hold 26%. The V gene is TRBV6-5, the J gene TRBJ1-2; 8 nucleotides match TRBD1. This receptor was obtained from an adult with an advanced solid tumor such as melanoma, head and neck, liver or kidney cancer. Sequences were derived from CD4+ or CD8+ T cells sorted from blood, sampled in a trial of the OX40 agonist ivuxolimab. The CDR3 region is CASSYEPGQGHGYTF. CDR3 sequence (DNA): TGTGCCAGCAGTTATGAACCAGGACAGGGCCATGGCTACACCTTC.